The rows below give T cell receptor beta chains drawn from one sample of a study of cytomegalovirus exposure and HLA in healthy donors. The assay was immunoSEQ multiplex PCR, and TCRdb's table has in-frame clones only and misses some. The table shows roughly 130,000 clones, with about 80% occurring only once. The material sequenced was PBMCs. The receptors shown here come from a man under 40 in good health and CMV-seronegative. Each CDR3 is given with its conserved first and last residue. Each record gives: clone size, V gene, D gene, J gene, CDR3 protein, CDR3 DNA. D genes are given only for firm matches. Where a row states a size, it is once, few, many or the class of an expanded clone; other rows omit it.

clone_size: once; v_call: TRBV19; d_call: -; j_call: TRBJ1-3; cdr3_aa: CASSFSSSGNTIYF; cdr3_nt: TGTGCCAGTAGTTTTTCCAGCTCTGGAAACACCATATATTTT
clone_size: -; v_call: TRBV19; d_call: -; j_call: TRBJ1-2; cdr3_aa: CASSIALRSGYTF; cdr3_nt: TGTGCCAGTAGTATAGCCCTGAGATCTGGCTACACCTTC
clone_size: -; v_call: TRBV7-9; d_call: TRBD2; j_call: TRBJ2-7; cdr3_aa: CASSDGLAGPEDEQYF; cdr3_nt: TGTGCCAGCAGCGACGGACTAGCGGGACCCGAGGACGAGCAGTACTTC
clone_size: -; v_call: TRBV19; d_call: TRBD1; j_call: TRBJ1-1; cdr3_aa: CASSHARTGNTEAFF; cdr3_nt: TGTGCCAGTAGTCATGCTCGGACAGGGAACACTGAAGCTTTCTTT
clone_size: -; v_call: TRBV4-3; d_call: TRBD2; j_call: TRBJ2-1; cdr3_aa: CASSPYVTSGYNEQFF; cdr3_nt: TGCGCCAGCAGCCCATATGTCACTAGCGGTTACAATGAGCAGTTCTTC
clone_size: few; v_call: TRBV4-1; d_call: -; j_call: TRBJ1-1; cdr3_aa: CASSARENTEAFF; cdr3_nt: TGCGCCAGCTCCGCAAGAGAGAACACTGAAGCTTTCTTT
clone_size: -; v_call: TRBV6-5; d_call: -; j_call: TRBJ1-1; cdr3_aa: CASSYLAGGTEAFF; cdr3_nt: TGTGCCAGCAGTTACCTCGCGGGTGGGACTGAAGCTTTCTTT
clone_size: -; v_call: TRBV27; d_call: TRBD2; j_call: TRBJ2-2; cdr3_aa: CASSLGYGGRNTGELFF; cdr3_nt: TGTGCCAGCAGTTTAGGATATGGCGGGAGAAACACCGGGGAGCTGTTTTTT
clone_size: -; v_call: TRBV28; d_call: -; j_call: TRBJ1-5; cdr3_aa: CASSDPGQYNQPQHF; cdr3_nt: TGTGCCAGCAGTGACCCAGGACAGTACAATCAGCCCCAGCATTTT
clone_size: -; v_call: TRBV9; d_call: TRBD1; j_call: TRBJ1-5; cdr3_aa: CASSAGTGDQPQHF; cdr3_nt: TGTGCCAGCAGCGCTGGGACAGGGGATCAGCCCCAGCATTTT
clone_size: few; v_call: TRBV27; d_call: TRBD1; j_call: TRBJ1-2; cdr3_aa: CASSLRQGLANYGYTF; cdr3_nt: TGTGCCAGCAGTTTAAGACAGGGACTCGCGAACTATGGCTACACCTTC
clone_size: -; v_call: TRBV5-1; d_call: TRBD2; j_call: TRBJ2-3; cdr3_aa: CASSLEGSGIADTQYF; cdr3_nt: TGCGCCAGCAGCTTGGAAGGTAGCGGGATCGCGGATACGCAGTATTTT
clone_size: -; v_call: TRBV27; d_call: -; j_call: TRBJ2-3; cdr3_aa: CASRGNRGVQYF; cdr3_nt: TGTGCCAGCAGGGGTAATCGCGGTGTGCAGTATTTT
clone_size: -; v_call: TRBV7-2; d_call: -; j_call: TRBJ2-7; cdr3_aa: CASSLGSEYYEQYF; cdr3_nt: TGCGCCAGCAGCTTAGGGTCAGAATACTACGAGCAGTACTTC
clone_size: -; v_call: TRBV9; d_call: -; j_call: TRBJ2-5; cdr3_aa: CASSVGFVWAGDRETQYF; cdr3_nt: TGTGCCAGCAGCGTAGGATTTGTGTGGGCAGGGGACCGCGAGACCCAGTACTTC
clone_size: -; v_call: TRBV7-9; d_call: TRBD1; j_call: TRBJ2-7; cdr3_aa: CASRQGYEQYF; cdr3_nt: TGTGCCAGTAGACAGGGATACGAGCAGTACTTC
clone_size: -; v_call: TRBV6-6; d_call: -; j_call: TRBJ2-4; cdr3_aa: CASISGSFQYF; cdr3_nt: TGTGCCAGCATTTCCGGTTCCTTTCAGTACTTC
clone_size: -; v_call: TRBV11-2; d_call: -; j_call: TRBJ2-7; cdr3_aa: CASSLAFADHYEQYF; cdr3_nt: TGTGCCAGCAGCTTGGCATTTGCCGATCACTACGAGCAGTACTTC
clone_size: few; v_call: TRBV27; d_call: TRBD1; j_call: TRBJ2-7; cdr3_aa: CASSPTTGGMDEQYF; cdr3_nt: TGTGCCAGCAGTCCGACGACAGGGGGCATGGACGAGCAGTACTTC
clone_size: once; v_call: TRBV15; d_call: -; j_call: TRBJ1-1; cdr3_aa: CATSRDYPLRDFTEAFF; cdr3_nt: TGTGCCACCAGCAGAGATTACCCCCTCCGAGACTTCACTGAAGCTTTCTTT
clone_size: -; v_call: TRBV6-1; d_call: -; j_call: TRBJ2-5; cdr3_aa: CASSELRPYQETQYF; cdr3_nt: TGTGCCAGCAGTGAACTGAGGCCGTACCAAGAGACCCAGTACTTC
clone_size: -; v_call: TRBV7-2; d_call: -; j_call: TRBJ2-1; cdr3_aa: CASSLETAGTYYNEQFF; cdr3_nt: TGTGCCAGCAGCTTGGAAACGGCCGGGACTTACTACAATGAGCAGTTCTTC
clone_size: few; v_call: TRBV6-4; d_call: TRBD2; j_call: TRBJ2-1; cdr3_aa: CASSDSTSGYNEQFF; cdr3_nt: TGTGCCAGCAGTGACTCTACTAGCGGGTACAATGAGCAGTTCTTC
clone_size: few; v_call: TRBV4-1; d_call: TRBD2; j_call: TRBJ2-7; cdr3_aa: CASAGTSSWEQYF; cdr3_nt: TGCGCCAGCGCCGGGACTAGCTCATGGGAGCAGTACTTC
clone_size: -; v_call: TRBV19; d_call: TRBD2; j_call: TRBJ2-7; cdr3_aa: CASSIGLAGVREQYF; cdr3_nt: TGTGCCAGTAGTATAGGACTAGCGGGAGTTCGCGAGCAGTACTTC
clone_size: -; v_call: TRBV27; d_call: TRBD2; j_call: TRBJ2-1; cdr3_aa: CASRLAGAPYNEQFF; cdr3_nt: TGTGCCAGCAGGCTAGCGGGAGCCCCTTACAATGAGCAGTTCTTC
clone_size: -; v_call: TRBV7-9; d_call: -; j_call: TRBJ2-7; cdr3_aa: CASSLGEAEQYF; cdr3_nt: TGTGCCAGCAGCTTAGGCGAGGCCGAGCAGTACTTC
clone_size: -; v_call: TRBV7-7; d_call: TRBD1; j_call: TRBJ1-3; cdr3_aa: CASSLGQGSGNTIYF; cdr3_nt: TGTGCCAGCAGCTTAGGACAGGGGAGTGGAAACACCATATATTTT
clone_size: -; v_call: TRBV27; d_call: TRBD1; j_call: TRBJ2-1; cdr3_aa: CASSLFSGGVFYNEQFF; cdr3_nt: TGTGCCAGCAGTTTATTTTCAGGGGGCGTCTTTTACAATGAGCAGTTCTTC
clone_size: -; v_call: TRBV5-1; d_call: TRBD1; j_call: TRBJ1-4; cdr3_aa: CASSADRTNEKLFF; cdr3_nt: TGCGCCAGCAGCGCGGACAGGACGAATGAAAAACTGTTTTTT
clone_size: -; v_call: TRBV27; d_call: -; j_call: TRBJ2-7; cdr3_aa: CASSFGTYYEQYF; cdr3_nt: TGTGCCAGCAGTTTCGGGACTTACTACGAGCAGTACTTC
clone_size: once; v_call: TRBV15; d_call: -; j_call: TRBJ1-2; cdr3_aa: CATSSLQGIEGYTF; cdr3_nt: TGTGCCACCAGCAGCCTACAGGGAATTGAGGGCTACACCTTC
clone_size: -; v_call: TRBV9; d_call: -; j_call: TRBJ2-3; cdr3_aa: CASSVGGSVVTDTQYF; cdr3_nt: TGTGCCAGCAGCGTAGGTGGAAGCGTCGTCACAGATACGCAGTATTTT
clone_size: -; v_call: TRBV30; d_call: -; j_call: TRBJ1-4; cdr3_aa: CAWSDGESGEKLFF; cdr3_nt: TGTGCCTGGAGTGACGGGGAGTCAGGTGAAAAACTGTTTTTT
clone_size: once; v_call: TRBV11-3; d_call: -; j_call: TRBJ2-3; cdr3_aa: CASSFRGNTQYF; cdr3_nt: TGTGCCAGCAGCTTCCGCGGGAATACGCAGTATTTT
clone_size: -; v_call: TRBV7-2; d_call: -; j_call: TRBJ1-1; cdr3_aa: CASSLGPQVNTEAFF; cdr3_nt: TGTGCCAGCAGCCTAGGACCGCAGGTGAACACTGAAGCTTTCTTT
clone_size: -; v_call: TRBV19; d_call: -; j_call: TRBJ1-1; cdr3_aa: CASSLARADMNTEAFF; cdr3_nt: TGTGCCAGTAGTCTGGCCCGGGCGGACATGAACACTGAAGCTTTCTTT
clone_size: -; v_call: TRBV27; d_call: -; j_call: TRBJ2-3; cdr3_aa: CASSTRVPGTDTQYF; cdr3_nt: TGTGCCAGCAGTACCCGGGTTCCAGGGACAGATACGCAGTATTTT
clone_size: once; v_call: TRBV13; d_call: TRBD1; j_call: TRBJ1-5; cdr3_aa: CASSRGPGDYSNQPQHF; cdr3_nt: TGTGCCAGCAGCAGGGGGCCGGGAGATTATAGCAATCAGCCCCAGCATTTT
clone_size: -; v_call: TRBV7-9; d_call: TRBD2; j_call: TRBJ2-7; cdr3_aa: CASSPTSGLATYEQYF; cdr3_nt: TGTGCCAGCAGCCCAACTTCGGGACTAGCGACCTACGAGCAGTACTTC
clone_size: -; v_call: TRBV7-2; d_call: TRBD1; j_call: TRBJ1-2; cdr3_aa: CASSRSKGQGAVDGYTF; cdr3_nt: TGTGCCAGCAGCCGCTCCAAGGGACAGGGAGCAGTCGATGGCTACACCTTC
clone_size: -; v_call: TRBV5-1; d_call: -; j_call: TRBJ1-2; cdr3_aa: CASSLNPGQGYGYTF; cdr3_nt: TGCGCCAGCAGCCTTAACCCGGGGCAGGGGTATGGCTACACCTTC
clone_size: -; v_call: TRBV13; d_call: -; j_call: TRBJ2-7; cdr3_aa: CASSPHLQIYEQYF; cdr3_nt: TGTGCCAGCAGCCCCCACCTCCAGATCTACGAGCAGTACTTC
clone_size: -; v_call: TRBV4-1; d_call: -; j_call: TRBJ2-7; cdr3_aa: CASSQAGTLSYEQYF; cdr3_nt: TGCGCCAGCAGCCAAGCCGGGACATTGTCCTACGAGCAGTACTTC
clone_size: -; v_call: TRBV11-3; d_call: TRBD1; j_call: TRBJ2-3; cdr3_aa: CASSSGQRADTQYF; cdr3_nt: TGTGCCAGCAGCTCGGGACAGAGGGCAGATACGCAGTATTTT
clone_size: -; v_call: TRBV2; d_call: -; j_call: TRBJ2-7; cdr3_aa: CASSLAGNQQYF; cdr3_nt: TGTGCCAGCAGTTTAGCAGGGAATCAGCAGTACTTC
clone_size: once; v_call: TRBV4-1; d_call: TRBD2; j_call: TRBJ2-1; cdr3_aa: CASSPNPSGRSDEQFF; cdr3_nt: TGCGCCAGCAGCCCTAATCCTAGCGGGAGAAGCGATGAGCAGTTCTTC
clone_size: few; v_call: TRBV11-3; d_call: -; j_call: TRBJ2-7; cdr3_aa: CASSLERGGGTYEQYF; cdr3_nt: TGTGCCAGCAGCTTAGAGCGAGGAGGCGGAACCTACGAGCAGTACTTC
clone_size: -; v_call: TRBV7-9; d_call: TRBD1; j_call: TRBJ2-7; cdr3_aa: CASSAGTGAYEQYF; cdr3_nt: TGTGCCAGCAGCGCCGGGACAGGGGCTTACGAGCAGTACTTC